The following is a T cell receptor (beta chain) sequence with its context. Its antigen is still unknown. Sequencing was performed with immunoSEQ multiplex PCR; in TCRdb, only in-frame clones are kept and a portion is missing. The table records roughly 80,000 clones, 90% of them present only once. This sample is part of a study of T cell responses to AZD1222 COVID-19 vaccine. V gave up 4 bases and J gave up 2 bases; unmatched junction bases: 8. Germline V gene lookup returns CDR1 ENHRY and CDR2 SYGVKD. This CDR3 is built from 15 residues. Broader study findings: Baseline serology detected seropositivity in only six AZD1222 recipients.

The TCR was taken from an adult who received the AZD1222 COVID-19 vaccine. The source was peripheral blood, collected 28 days after the second AZD1222 dose. This chain joins TRBV10-3 and TRBJ2-7; 7 bases agree with TRBD1. Here the CDR3 DNA reads TGTGCCATCAGTGGAAGACAGGGCCTTACCTACGAGCAGTACTTC. It encodes CAISGRQGLTYEQYF.